The 9 T cell receptor beta chains listed next were all sequenced from one sample in a study of chronic HIV infection and antiretroviral therapy. TCRdb analysed the 5' RACE reads with MiXCR anew, one entry per CDR3 protein. The table includes about 48,000 distinct CDR3 sequences, about a fifth detected once. Material: peripheral blood. The receptors shown here come from an adult who had HIV and had not received antiretroviral therapy, or was an uninfected healthy control (not recorded which).

The gene calls are TRBV7-2 and TRBJ2-1; 13 bases agree with TRBD2. The CDR3 is 17 residues long. The J segment lost 9 bases and the V segment lost 0 bases, leaving 8 bases of the junction unmatched. Per germline, CDR1 SGHTA and CDR2 FQGNSA. For the CDR3, the DNA is TGTGCCAGCAGCTTAGCTGACCCGGGACTAGCGGGACGTGAGCAGTTCTTC. The encoded protein is CASSLADPGLAGREQFF.

The V call is TRBV10-2, the J call TRBJ2-3; possibly TRBD2 for D (7 bases). The germline CDR1 and CDR2 sequences are WSHSY and SAAADI. The CDR3 sequence is 13 residues long. Trimming left V 7 bases short and J 6 bases short, with 14 bases between. The CDR3 here is CASTARGADTQYF. DNA for the CDR3: TGCGCCAGCACCGCCCGGGGGGCGGATACGCAGTATTTT.

V gene TRBV12-3 or TRBV12-4 combines with J gene TRBJ1-3; unclear D gene. V was trimmed by 2 bases and J by 0 bases, leaving 5 bases between them. This CDR3 is built from 14 residues. Here the CDR3 reads CASSLTASGNTIYF. DNA for the CDR3: TGTGCCAGCAGTTTAACTGCCTCTGGAAACACCATATATTTT.

Regarding this clonotype: At one boundary the junction diverges from the germline segment, which might be a read error. The rearrangement joins TRBV7-9 to TRBJ2-3, with D uncertain. The CDR3 is 11 residues long. Germline V gene data show CDR1 as SEHNR and CDR2 as FQNEAQ (reference sequence). The CDR3 loop is CVSSLRDTQYF. CDR3 DNA sequence: TGTGTCAGCAGCTTAAGGGATACGCAGTATTTT.

This clonotype was observed a few times. The chain is built from TRBV7-3 and TRBJ2-1, with D possibly matching TRBD2 (5 bases). The germline V and J ends were trimmed by 5 bases and 2 bases, with 13 bases remaining between them. Germline V gene data show CDR1 as SGHTA and CDR2 as FQGTGA. This CDR3 has 15 residues. The CDR3, as DNA: TGTGCCAGCAGCGACCGTTCGACTACCTACAATGAGCAGTTCTTC. Protein: CASSDRSTTYNEQFF.

The V and J genes are TRBV28 and TRBJ1-5; the D is unclear. The CDR3 sequence is 12 residues long. The germline gives CDR1 MDHEN, CDR2 SYDVKM. With 7 bases removed from V and 3 bases from J, the gap between germline ends came to 7 bases. CDR3 nucleotide sequence: TGTGCCAGCAACGCCCTCAATCAGCCCCAGCATTTT. It translates to CASNALNQPQHF. The full variable domain, with the rest looked up from reference TRBV28 and TRBJ1-5, is DVKVTQSSRYLVKRTGEKVFLECVQDMDHENMFWYRQDPGLGLRLIYFSYDVKMKEKGDIPEGYSVSREKKERFSLILESASTNQTSMYLCASNALNQPQHFGDGTRLSIL.

The sample holds a few counts of this clonotype. The chain combines TRBV7-9 with TRBJ2-5; perhaps D is TRBD1 or TRBD2 (5 bases each). Deletions cut 5 bases from V and 4 bases from J, with 14 bases between. The CDR3 length is 14 residues. Germline CDR1 reads SEHNR; CDR2 reads FQNEAQ (reference sequence). The CDR3 DNA follows: TGTGCCAGCAGCCGAGGGGACCCTCTAGAGACCCAGTACTTC. It yields the protein CASSRGDPLETQYF.

This sequence joins TRBV11-2 and TRBJ1-1; TRBD1 agrees at 9 bases. The CDR3 has 15 residues. J was trimmed by 6 bases and V by 3 bases; bases with no gene match: 8. Germline V lookup: CDR1 SGHAT, CDR2 FQNNGV. The CDR3 is CASSFLQGAQSEAFF. The CDR3 DNA follows: TGTGCCAGCAGCTTTTTACAGGGGGCTCAGTCTGAAGCTTTCTTT.

The gene calls are TRBV2 and TRBJ1-2; TRBD1 matches at 7 bases. Losses at the gene ends were 8 bases for V and 9 bases for J; bases not matched to a gene: 18. Germline CDR1 is SNHLY and CDR2 is FYNNEI. This CDR3 region has 15 residues. The CDR3 spells CASFETPGQRGSYTF. In DNA, the CDR3 is TGTGCCAGCTTCGAGACCCCGGGACAGAGGGGGAGCTACACCTTC.